The 10 T cell receptor beta chains below were found in one sample sequenced in a study of beta chain features in type 1 diabetes. Expressed TCRB transcripts got sequenced, as all isolated RNA was reverse transcribed. Profiled with immunoSEQ multiplex PCR; TCRdb holds only in-frame clones, not every one. The table includes roughly 330,000 clones, roughly 9.6% detected once. Sequencing used naive CD4+ T cells from blood. The receptors originated from a woman younger than 45 in good health.

The V call is TRBV7-3, the J call TRBJ2-1; TRBD2 agrees at 7 bases. The germline CDR1 and CDR2 sequences are SGHTA and FQGTGA. The CDR3 runs 14 residues. With 4 bases clipped from V and 0 bases from J, the junction kept 0 bases outside the gene matches. The CDR3 nucleotides are TGTGCCAGCAGCTGGGGGGGCTCCTACAATGAGCAGTTCTTC. It yields the protein CASSWGGSYNEQFF.

The rearrangement links TRBV18 to TRBJ2-5, with 7 bases matching TRBD1. The CDR3 covers 15 residues. The V gene's germline CDR1 is KGHSH and CDR2 LQKENI. V dropped 0 bases and J dropped 5; count of bases not matched to a gene: 6. CDR3 nucleotides: TGTGCCAGCTCACCACCCAGACAGGGCGGCGAGACCCAGTACTTC. Translated: CASSPPRQGGETQYF.

This clone has just a few counts. The J gene is TRBJ1-4, the V gene TRBV5-6, with TRBD1 matching over 8 bases. The CDR3 spans 13 residues. Germline lookup yields CDR1 SGHDT and CDR2 YYEEEE. J lost 8 bases, V lost 3 bases, and 3 bases had no gene match. CDR3 sequence: CASSSRDREKLFF. CDR3 coding DNA: TGTGCCAGCAGCTCACGGGACAGGGAAAAACTGTTTTTT.

The chain has TRBV18 and TRBJ1-4; no clear D. The germline gives CDR1 KGHSH, CDR2 LQKENI. Deletions cut 6 bases from V and 5 bases from J, with 13 bases between. This CDR3 has 14 amino acids. For the CDR3, the DNA is TGTGCCAGCTCCGCTGGAGGCCCGAATGAAAAACTGTTTTTT. This codes for CASSAGGPNEKLFF.

The rearrangement joins TRBV30 to TRBJ2-3; 14 bases map to TRBD2. V shed 8 bases and J 5 bases; nucleotides not matched to a gene: 9. CDR1 is GTSNPN and CDR2 is SVGIG in the germline V gene (reference sequence). CDR3 size: 15 residues. The chain's CDR3 is CAGRTSGRKKDTQYF. CDR3 sequence (DNA): TGTGCCGGAAGGACTAGCGGGAGGAAAAAAGATACGCAGTATTTT.

This clone was counted between two and nine times. The chain couples TRBV7-2 to TRBJ1-4; D unclear. Trimming stripped 3 bases from V and 4 bases from J, with 3 bases between. In germline, CDR1 is SGHTA, CDR2 FQGNSA. This CDR3 spans 12 amino acids. CDR3 sequence: CASSFSNEKLFF. In nucleotides, the CDR3 is TGTGCCAGCAGCTTCAGTAATGAAAAACTGTTTTTT. Supplemented by reference TRBV7-2 and TRBJ1-4, the full variable domain reads GAGVSQSPSNKVTEKGKDVELRCDPISGHTALYWYRQSLGQGLEFLIYFQGNSAPDKSGLPSDRFSAERTGGSVSTLTIQRTQQEDSAVYLCASSFSNEKLFFGSGTQLSVL.

This clone was seen a few times. The rearrangement uses TRBV23-1 and TRBJ2-5, with D possibly matching TRBD2 (5 bases). TRBV23-1 belongs to the ORF category, with a function that is uncertain. The CDR3 totals 16 residues. Deletions cut 4 bases from V and 4 bases from J, with 19 bases between. The CDR3 spells CASSPQMSGWRETQYF. The CDR3 region has the DNA TGCGCCAGCAGTCCTCAGATGTCGGGGTGGCGAGAGACCCAGTACTTC.

V gene TRBV5-4 combines with J gene TRBJ2-7; TRBD2 aligns across 10 bases. With V trimmed by 2 bases and J by 2 bases, 4 bases remained unmatched. This CDR3 region has 15 residues. Germline values: CDR1 SGHNT, CDR2 YYREEE (reference sequence). The CDR3 DNA is TGTGCCAGCAGCTTCGGGACTAGCGCAACCTACGAGCAGTACTTC. Its translation: CASSFGTSATYEQYF.

This chain joins TRBV28 and TRBJ2-5; TRBD2 agrees at 12 bases. The V gene's germline CDR1 is MDHEN and CDR2 SYDVKM. This CDR3 has 15 residues. J gave up 6 bases and V 5 bases, and 7 bases lay outside the gene matches. CDR3 region: CASSPRLAGVQTQYF. DNA of the CDR3: TGTGCCAGCAGTCCAAGACTAGCGGGAGTACAGACCCAGTACTTC.

V and J are TRBV4-1 and TRBJ2-7, with 8 positions matching TRBD2. Germline values: CDR1 MGHRA, CDR2 YSYEKL. The length of the CDR3 is 14 residues. V lost 4 bases, J lost 5 bases, and 7 bases stayed unmatched. The CDR3 region has the DNA TGCGCCAGCAGCCGGGGCGGGACTAGTCACGAGCAGTACTTC. Its protein product is CASSRGGTSHEQYF.